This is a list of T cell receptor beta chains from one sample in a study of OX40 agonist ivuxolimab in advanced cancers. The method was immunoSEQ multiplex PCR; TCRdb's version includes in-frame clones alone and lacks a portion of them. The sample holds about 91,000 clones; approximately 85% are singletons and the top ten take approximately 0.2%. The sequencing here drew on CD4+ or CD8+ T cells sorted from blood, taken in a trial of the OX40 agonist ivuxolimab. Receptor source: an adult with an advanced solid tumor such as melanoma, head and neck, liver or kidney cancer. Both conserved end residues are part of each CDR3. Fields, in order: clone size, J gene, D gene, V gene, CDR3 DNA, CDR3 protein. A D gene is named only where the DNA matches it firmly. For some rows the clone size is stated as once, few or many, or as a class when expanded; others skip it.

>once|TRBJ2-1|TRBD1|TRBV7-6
TGTGCCAGCAGCTTGTGGGGACAGGGCTACAATGAGCAGTTCTTC
CASSLWGQGYNEQFF
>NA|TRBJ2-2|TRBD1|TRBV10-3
TGTGCCATCAGTGAGCCGGGACAGGGGAACACCGGGGAGCTGTTTTTT
CAISEPGQGNTGELFF
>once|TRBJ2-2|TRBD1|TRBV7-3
TGTGCCAGCAGCTCCCGACAGGGTGAAGCCGGGGAGCTGTTTTTT
CASSSRQGEAGELFF
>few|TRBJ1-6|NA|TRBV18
TGTGCCAGCTCACTCGATCAGGGACGGCGGGGTTCACCCCTCCACTTT
CASSLDQGRRGSPLHF
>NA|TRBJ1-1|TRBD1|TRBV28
TGTGCCAGCAGTTTGCCGACAGGGGTGACTGAAGCTTTCTTT
CASSLPTGVTEAFF
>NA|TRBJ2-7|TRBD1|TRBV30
TGTGCCTGGACGACAGGGAGCTCCTACGAGCAGTACTTC
CAWTTGSSYEQYF
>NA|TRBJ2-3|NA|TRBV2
TGTGCCAGCAGTGAGAAGGGAGGCACAGATACGCAGTATTTT
CASSEKGGTDTQYF
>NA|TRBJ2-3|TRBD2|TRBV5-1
TGCGCCAGCAGCTCACTAGCGGGGGCGGAAGATACGCAGTATTTT
CASSSLAGAEDTQYF
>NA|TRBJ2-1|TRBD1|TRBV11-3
TGTGCCAGCAGCTCAACTGGATCGGGACAGGGTTACAATGAGCAGTTCTTC
CASSSTGSGQGYNEQFF
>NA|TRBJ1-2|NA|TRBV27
TGTGCCAGCTCAATGTCGGAGAACTATGGCTACACCTTC
CASSMSENYGYTF
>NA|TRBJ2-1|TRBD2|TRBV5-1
TGCGCCAGCAGCTTGGGTAGCGGGAGTTATGAGCAGTTCTTC
CASSLGSGSYEQFF